This T cell receptor (beta chain) is drawn from a study of cytomegalovirus exposure and HLA in healthy donors. General study findings and limits: Reports credit the classifier with highly specific, highly sensitive diagnosis of cytomegalovirus status. Among TCR beta chains, those listed as cytomegalovirus-associated numbered 164.

This clone was detected only once. What it binds is unknown. Germline-derived CDR1 and CDR2 are SGHRS and YFSETQ. This CDR3 has 17 residues. V was cut by 1 base and J by 0 bases, with 14 bases left in between. PCR employed 60 Vbeta and 13 Jbeta primers. Clones were read by immunoSEQ multiplex PCR, and TCRdb kept only the in-frame ones, dropping some. The sample contains roughly 70,000 clones, about 67% of which appear only once. Sequencing input: PBMCs. This sequence originates from a human donor in good health. The chain employs TRBV5-1 and TRBJ2-1; no definite D call. CDR3 bases: TGCGCCAGCAGCTTGAGAGCTGGGCGCCTCTCCTACAATGAGCAGTTCTTC. It encodes CASSLRAGRLSYNEQFF.